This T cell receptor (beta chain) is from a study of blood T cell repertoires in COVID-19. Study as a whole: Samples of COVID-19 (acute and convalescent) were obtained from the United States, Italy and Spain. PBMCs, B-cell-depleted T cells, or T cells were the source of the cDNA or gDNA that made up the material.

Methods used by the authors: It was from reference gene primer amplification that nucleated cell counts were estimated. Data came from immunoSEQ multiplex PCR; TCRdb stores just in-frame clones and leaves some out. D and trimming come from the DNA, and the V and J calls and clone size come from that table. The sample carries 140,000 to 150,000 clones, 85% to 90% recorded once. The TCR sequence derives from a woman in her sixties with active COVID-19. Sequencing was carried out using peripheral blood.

The CDR3 here is CASSLAAGTGSIFIGTDTQYF. Written as DNA, the CDR3 is TGCGCCAGCAGCTTGGCCGCAGGGACAGGAAGCATCTTTATTGGCACAGATACGCAGTATTTT. This chain uses TRBV5-1 with TRBJ2-3, with 8 bases aligning to TRBD1. Germline-derived CDR1 and CDR2 are SGHRS and YFSETQ. Trimming removed 0 bases from V and 1 base from J; junction bases left unmatched: 19. The CDR3 is 21 residues long.